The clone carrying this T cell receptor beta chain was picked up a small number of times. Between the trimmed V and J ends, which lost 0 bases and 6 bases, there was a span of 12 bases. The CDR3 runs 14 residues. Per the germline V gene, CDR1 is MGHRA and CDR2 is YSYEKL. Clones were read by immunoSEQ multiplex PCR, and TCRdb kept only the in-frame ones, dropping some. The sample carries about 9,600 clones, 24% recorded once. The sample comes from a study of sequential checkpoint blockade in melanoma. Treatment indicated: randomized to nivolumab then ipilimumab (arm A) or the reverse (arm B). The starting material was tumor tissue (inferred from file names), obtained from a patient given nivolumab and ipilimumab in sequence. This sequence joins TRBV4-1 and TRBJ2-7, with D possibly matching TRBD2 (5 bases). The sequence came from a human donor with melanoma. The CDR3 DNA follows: TGCGCCAGCAGCCAAGATTCTAGACTACGCGAGCAGTACTTC. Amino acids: CASSQDSRLREQYF.